These 19 T cell receptor beta chains came from one sample sequenced in a study of control samples from healthy donors and cancer patients. Data came from immunoSEQ multiplex PCR; TCRdb stores just in-frame clones and leaves some out. The sample has more than 80,000 clones, roughly 93% seen once; the top ten hold about 8.8%. Material: blood. The origin of the receptors is a young man in good health.

The chain couples TRBV30 to TRBJ1-2; D might be TRBD1 (6 bases). Germline values: CDR1 GTSNPN, CDR2 SVGIG (reference sequence). The CDR3 covers 17 residues. The V gene lost 3 bases and the J gene lost 8 bases, with 28 bases spanning the gap. The CDR3 here is CAWRGLVGGTPSSGYTF. CDR3 coding DNA: TGTGCCTGGAGAGGGTTGGTAGGTGGGACACCTTCGTCGGGCTACACCTTC.

The chain combines TRBV4-3 with TRBJ2-1; D possibly corresponds to TRBD1 (7 bases). The CDR3 extends over 16 amino acids. The germline V gene has CDR1 LGHNA and CDR2 YSLEER. V was cut by 0 bases and J by 7 bases, with 16 bases left in between. CDR3 bases: TGCGCCAGCAGCCAAGATGGCTACAGGGGAGGAAATGAGCAGTTCTTC. Translated: CASSQDGYRGGNEQFF.

The V call is TRBV11-2, the J call TRBJ1-6, with 8 bases aligning to TRBD1. This CDR3 has 14 amino acids. Per the germline V gene, CDR1 is SGHAT and CDR2 is FQNNGV. V gave up 3 bases and J gave up 7 bases; unmatched junction bases: 2. CDR3 DNA sequence: TGTGCCAGCAGCTTCCGACAGGGGAATTCACCCCTCCACTTT. Translating gives CASSFRQGNSPLHF.

V usage is TRBV6-5 and J usage is TRBJ1-2; D call uncertain. V lost 6 bases and J lost 2, with 13 bases in between. The CDR3 totals 14 residues. Per the germline V gene, CDR1 is MNHEY and CDR2 is SVGAGI. The CDR3 is CASRRLLGNYGYTF. The CDR3 DNA follows: TGTGCCAGCAGACGCCTCCTGGGGAACTATGGCTACACCTTC.

The gene calls are TRBV13 and TRBJ1-1; D is ambiguous. The CDR3 consists of 14 residues. The ends were cut back, 4 bases at V and 1 base at J, with 10 bases in the middle. CDR1 is PRHDT and CDR2 is FYEKMQ in the germline V gene (reference sequence). DNA for the CDR3: TGTGCCAGCAGCTCCCCGACGGAGAACACTGAAGCTTTCTTT. Translation: CASSSPTENTEAFF.

This clone was detected a few times. The chain is built from TRBV5-1 and TRBJ1-1; unclear D gene. Trimming took off 2 bases at V and 6 bases at J, with 14 bases between the two ends. CDR3 length: 14 amino acids. Germline values: CDR1 SGHRS, CDR2 YFSETQ. CDR3 sequence (DNA): TGCGCCAGCAGCTTACCAGGTGAGCCAGCTGAAGCTTTCTTT. Residues: CASSLPGEPAEAFF.

V gene TRBV18 combines with J gene TRBJ2-3; the D gene is possibly TRBD2 (6 bases). The V gene's germline CDR1 is KGHSH and CDR2 LQKENI. This CDR3 contains 16 residues. V lost 4 bases and J lost 4, with 18 bases in between. The CDR3 DNA sequence: TGTGCCAGCTCACGCGGGGCCCGCAATGTCGCAGATACGCAGTATTTT. Translated, it gives CASSRGARNVADTQYF.

The chain joins TRBV7-6 to TRBJ2-1, with TRBD2 matching 10 bases. The CDR3 has 17 amino acids. CDR1 and CDR2 (germline): SGHVS, FNYEAQ. With 5 bases clipped from V and 5 bases from J, the junction kept 12 bases outside the gene matches. The CDR3 sequence is CASSPRRTSGPDNEQFF. CDR3 coding DNA: TGTGCCAGCAGCCCACGTCGGACTAGCGGACCCGACAATGAGCAGTTCTTC. The whole variable domain, remainder taken from reference TRBV7-6 and TRBJ2-1, is GAGVSQSPRYKVTKRGQDVALRCDPISGHVSLYWYRQALGQGPEFLTYFNYEAQQDKSGLPNDRFSAERPEGSISTLTIQRTEQRDSAMYRCASSPRRTSGPDNEQFFGPGTRLTVL.

This sequence joins TRBV14 and TRBJ1-1; weak D call: TRBD1 (6 bases). Germline V gives CDR1 SGHDN, CDR2 FVKESK. V lost 4 bases and J 3 bases, leaving 18 bases between the germline ends. The CDR3 consists of 16 residues. The DNA for the CDR3 is TGTGCCAGCAGCCCAAGAGGGGGTACGTTGGACACTGAAGCTTTCTTT. This gives the protein CASSPRGGTLDTEAFF.

The rearrangement uses TRBV5-8 and TRBJ1-1; maybe TRBD1 (5 bases). In germline, CDR1 is SGHTS, CDR2 YDEGEE. The CDR3 covers 14 residues. V was shortened by 5 bases and J by 0 bases, with 11 bases between the two germline ends. The CDR3 nucleotides read TGTGCCAGCAGATCGGACATACTGAACACTGAAGCTTTCTTT. Its protein product is CASRSDILNTEAFF.

The chain recombines TRBV5-4 with TRBJ2-7; 12 bases are a match to TRBD2. The V segment lost 5 bases and the J segment 2 bases; nucleotides outside the gene matches: 2. Germline CDR1 SGHNT, CDR2 YYREEE (reference sequence). The CDR3 is 14 residues long. CDR3 sequence reads: CASRTSGGTYEQYF. The CDR3 DNA reads as TGTGCCAGCAGAACTAGCGGGGGGACCTACGAGCAGTACTTC. The complete variable domain, with remaining parts taken from reference TRBV5-4 and TRBJ2-7, reads ETGVTQSPTHLIKTRGQQVTLRCSSQSGHNTVSWYQQALGQGPQFIFQYYREEENGRGNFPPRFSGLQFPNYSSELNVNALELDDSALYLCASRTSGGTYEQYFGPGTRLTVT.

The chain has TRBV4-2 and TRBJ1-4, with 8 bases that match TRBD1. Trimming at V came to 0 bases and at J to 7 bases, leaving 10 bases not matched to a gene. This CDR3 region has 17 residues. Germline CDR1 and CDR2: LGHNA and YNFKEQ. CDR3 nucleotides: TGTGCCAGCAGCCAAGAAAACCCGACAGGGGCGAGTGAAAAACTGTTTTTT. Its protein is CASSQENPTGASEKLFF.

This clone came up once. The rearrangement links TRBV7-9 to TRBJ2-3, with a weak D call TRBD1 (5 bases). V lost 5 bases, J lost 4 bases, and 13 bases lay in between. The CDR3 spans 14 residues. Germline V gene lookup returns CDR1 SEHNR and CDR2 FQNEAQ (reference sequence). The CDR3 region is CASSGRVQADTQYF. The CDR3 nucleotides read TGTGCCAGCAGCGGCAGGGTGCAGGCAGATACGCAGTATTTT.

The chain employs TRBV9 and TRBJ2-7; TRBD2 agrees at 13 bases. The CDR3 covers 15 residues. Germline CDR1 is SGDLS and CDR2 is YYNGEE. With 2 bases clipped from V and 2 bases from J, the junction kept 1 base outside the gene matches. In nucleotides, the CDR3 is TGTGCCAGCAGCGTGGGGACTAGCGGGGCCTACGAGCAGTACTTC. It translates to CASSVGTSGAYEQYF.

The DNA for the CDR3 is TGTGCCAGTAGTCACGGCGACTATGGCTACACCTTC. Translated, it gives CASSHGDYGYTF. This chain connects TRBV19 to TRBJ1-2; the D is unclear. The CDR3 is 12 amino acids. Trimming pared 5 bases from V and 3 bases from J, leaving 7 bases between. Germline-derived CDR1 and CDR2 are LNHDA and SQIVND (reference sequence).

This clone appeared once. The chain carries TRBV3-1 (or the pseudogene TRBV3-2) and TRBJ1-1; 8 positions match TRBD1. Trimming took 6 bases from V and 5 from J; bases not matched to a gene: 8. The length of the CDR3 is 14 residues. The germline V gene encodes CDR1 LGHDT and CDR2 YNNKEL (reference sequence). CDR3 in amino acids: CASSLTGVRTEAFF. The CDR3 bases are TGTGCCAGCAGTTTGACAGGGGTGAGAACTGAAGCTTTCTTT.

The chain couples TRBV6-4 to TRBJ2-1; 13 bases map to TRBD2. Germline CDR1 reads MRHNA; CDR2 reads SNTAGT. The CDR3 runs 18 residues. With V trimmed by 0 bases and J by 8 bases, 10 bases remained unmatched. The CDR3 sequence is CASSDSKWTSGSVHEQFF. The CDR3 DNA sequence: TGTGCCAGCAGTGACTCAAAATGGACTAGCGGGAGTGTGCATGAGCAGTTCTTC.

This clone showed up just a few times. V is TRBV27 and J is TRBJ1-3; D not resolved. This CDR3 region has 14 residues. Germline lookup yields CDR1 MNHEY and CDR2 SMNVEV (reference sequence). Deletions cut 4 bases from V and 0 bases from J, with 7 bases between. CDR3 amino acids: CASSSGGSGNTIYF. DNA of the CDR3: TGTGCCAGCAGTTCAGGCGGCTCTGGAAACACCATATATTTT.

Regarding this clone: The sample has other DNA sequences that encode this CDR3 too. CDR3 DNA sequence: TGTGCCAGCAGCGTAGGGTCTTCTTACGAGCAGTACTTC. It encodes CASSVGSSYEQYF. This chain uses TRBV9 with TRBJ2-7; D call uncertain. The CDR3 extends over 13 amino acids. Looked up from germline, CDR1 is SGDLS and CDR2 is YYNGEE. V lost 0 bases, J lost 4 bases, and 8 bases lay in between.